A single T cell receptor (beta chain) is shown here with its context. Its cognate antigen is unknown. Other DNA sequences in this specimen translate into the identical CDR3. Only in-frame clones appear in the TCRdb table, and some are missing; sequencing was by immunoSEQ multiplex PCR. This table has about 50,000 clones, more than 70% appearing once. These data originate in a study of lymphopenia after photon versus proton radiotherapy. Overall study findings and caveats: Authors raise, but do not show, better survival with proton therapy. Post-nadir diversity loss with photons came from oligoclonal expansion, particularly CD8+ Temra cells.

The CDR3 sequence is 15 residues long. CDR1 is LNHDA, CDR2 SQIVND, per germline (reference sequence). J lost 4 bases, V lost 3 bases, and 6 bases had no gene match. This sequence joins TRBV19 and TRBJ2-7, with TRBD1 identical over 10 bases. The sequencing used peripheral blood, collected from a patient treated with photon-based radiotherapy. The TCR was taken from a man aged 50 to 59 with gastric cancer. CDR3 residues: CASSIEDRGLYEQYF. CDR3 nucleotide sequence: TGTGCCAGTAGTATCGAAGACAGGGGGCTTTACGAGCAGTACTTC.